These 27 T cell receptor beta chains were all obtained from the same sample, sequenced in a study of Graves' ophthalmopathy and Graves' hyperthyroidism. CDR3 regions of TCR beta were amplified from RNA transcripts. HTBI primers were employed in first-round RT-PCR, then a second-round multiplex PCR followed. Via MiXCR, TCRdb re-called the multiplex PCR reads, giving one row per CDR3 protein. The sample consists of more than 1,000,000 distinct CDR3 sequences, about 40% of them appearing once. The sample comprised peripheral blood or thyroid tissue (not recorded which). Source of these receptors: an adult man with Graves' hyperthyroidism.

The CDR3 spells CSVEDHAGRANYGYTF. Written as DNA, the CDR3 is TGCAGCGTTGAAGATCACGCAGGCCGAGCTAACTATGGCTACACCTTC. This chain links TRBV29-1 with TRBJ1-2; no reliable D call. This CDR3 comprises 16 residues. Germline CDR1 is SQVTM and CDR2 is ANQGSEA. V was clipped by 0 bases and J by 0 bases, with 14 bases between them.

This clonotype was counted between two and nine times. The rearrangement uses TRBV7-8 and TRBJ1-5; TRBD1 might be the D (5 bases). The germline V gene has CDR1 SGHVS and CDR2 FQNEAQ. Trimming shortened V by 4 bases and J by 0 bases, and 10 bases separated the two germline ends. The CDR3 contains 15 residues. For the CDR3, the DNA is TGTGCCAGCAGCTCCCAGGGTTATAGCAATCAGCCCCAGCATTTT. This gives the protein CASSSQGYSNQPQHF.

The sample holds many counts of this clonotype. The chain's CDR3 is CASSHNRDATEAFF. The CDR3 DNA is TGTGCCAGCAGCCACAACCGGGACGCCACTGAAGCTTTCTTT. The chain carries TRBV7-9 and TRBJ1-1, with D possibly being TRBD1 (5 bases). The germline V gene encodes CDR1 SEHNR and CDR2 FQNEAQ (reference sequence). The CDR3 is 14 residues long. Trimming cost V 5 bases and J 4 bases, with 14 bases left between them.

There are many counts of this clonotype. The chain has TRBV7-8 and TRBJ1-5; no firm D call. V was clipped by 8 bases and J by 6 bases, with 11 bases between them. Germline-derived CDR1 and CDR2 are SGHVS and FQNEAQ. The CDR3 has 12 amino acids. The CDR3 sequence: CASAKKGQPQHF. CDR3 nucleotide sequence: TGTGCCAGCGCCAAGAAGGGTCAGCCCCAGCATTTT.

This clonotype appeared a few times. The V call is TRBV11-2, the J call TRBJ1-5; TRBD1 agrees at 8 bases. This CDR3 contains 16 residues. CDR1 is SGHAT, CDR2 FQNNGV, per germline. The V gene end was trimmed by 5 bases and the J gene end by 2 bases; junction bases not matched to a gene: 8. The CDR3 protein is CASSGSGQGGNQPQHF. CDR3 DNA sequence: TGTGCCAGCAGCGGCAGCGGACAGGGTGGCAATCAGCCCCAGCATTTT.

This chain links TRBV7-2 with TRBJ2-7; D is perhaps TRBD1 (6 bases). Germline CDR1 SGHTA, CDR2 FQGNSA. CDR3 length equals 13 residues. V was trimmed by 5 bases and J by 6 bases, leaving 14 bases between them. CDR3 DNA: TGTGCCAGCAGCCCATCCAGGGGAAGCGAGCAGTACTTC. Amino acid sequence: CASSPSRGSEQYF.

This chain links TRBV2 with TRBJ2-2, with no clear D. Germline values: CDR1 SNHLY, CDR2 FYNNEI. The V end was cut by 3 bases, the J end by 3 bases, with 5 bases between. This CDR3 is built from 13 residues. Here the CDR3 DNA reads TGTGCCAGCAGTGATAAATACACCGGGGAGCTGTTTTTT. Translated: CASSDKYTGELFF.

A few counts support this clonotype. V gene TRBV7-8 combines with J gene TRBJ1-6; D uncertain. Trimming cost V 2 bases and J 5 bases, with 19 bases left between them. CDR3 length equals 18 residues. In germline, CDR1 is SGHVS, CDR2 FQNEAQ. CDR3 region: CASSLSSPLNFDNSPLHF. CDR3 sequence (DNA): TGTGCCAGCAGCTTATCTTCCCCTTTGAACTTCGATAATTCACCCCTCCACTTT.

V and J are TRBV29-1 and TRBJ2-2, with D possibly called TRBD1 or TRBD2 (7 bases each). The CDR3 is made up of 16 amino acids. Trimming removed 6 bases at V and 4 bases at J, with 21 bases between. The V gene's germline CDR1 is SQVTM and CDR2 ANQGSEA. As DNA, the CDR3 is TGCAGCGTCTTGGACCAGGGGGGGGAGCTCACCGGGGAGCTGTTTTTT. This gives the protein CSVLDQGGELTGELFF.

This clonotype was seen many times. The V gene is TRBV7-2, the J gene TRBJ2-7; D is unresolved. The CDR3 extends over 14 amino acids. Looked up from germline, CDR1 is SGHTA and CDR2 is FQGNSA. The V end lost 0 bases, the J end lost 3 bases, and 9 bases lay between the germline ends. The CDR3: CASSLAGLLYEQYF. In DNA, the CDR3 is TGTGCCAGCAGCTTAGCCGGGTTACTCTACGAGCAGTACTTC.

The chain has TRBV7-7 and TRBJ2-5; D might be TRBD2 (5 bases). CDR3 length: 15 amino acids. Germline V gene data show CDR1 as SSHAT and CDR2 as FNYEAQ (reference sequence). Trimming removed 4 bases from V and 5 bases from J, with 17 bases in between. CDR3 region: CASSSTAGNEETQYF. CDR3 bases: TGTGCCAGCAGCTCAACAGCCGGGAATGAGGAGACCCAGTACTTC.

As for this clonotype: One junction end does not reproduce the germline sequence, and a read error may be involved. V and J are TRBV20-1 and TRBJ1-5; 9 nucleotides agree with TRBD1. Germline V gene sequence: CDR1 DFQATT, CDR2 SNEGSKA (reference sequence). The CDR3 sequence is 17 residues long. This chain's CDR3 is CSARDWRRTGAAQPQQF. CDR3 bases: TGCAGTGCTAGAGATTGGCGTCGGACAGGGGCCGCTCAGCCCCAGCAATTT.

Of note for this clonotype: A much larger clone sits a single nucleotide away, making a read error possible. The chain combines TRBV2 with TRBJ1-5; D gene ambiguous. Germline CDR1 is SNHLY and CDR2 is FYNNEI. The CDR3 is 14 residues long. CDR3 amino acids: CASSGGNGYQPRHF. The CDR3 nucleotides are TGTGCCAGCAGTGGGGGAAATGGTTATCAGCCCCGGCATTTT.

This clonotype was seen many times. The V and J genes are TRBV19 and TRBJ1-6, with no clear D. The germline gives CDR1 LNHDA, CDR2 SQIVND (reference sequence). V was trimmed by 0 bases and J by 10 bases, leaving 13 bases between them. The length of the CDR3 is 15 residues. The CDR3 nucleotides are TGTGCCAGTAGTATAGATCAAGCTGAGAGGTCACCCCTCCACTTT. Residues: CASSIDQAERSPLHF.

This clonotype was found many times. This sequence joins TRBV13 and TRBJ2-7, with TRBD1 identical over 9 bases. CDR1 and CDR2 from the germline V gene are PRHDT and FYEKMQ (reference sequence). The length of the CDR3 is 17 residues. Trimming cost V 6 bases and J 3 bases; bases outside gene matches: 15. CDR3 in amino acids: CASSDGQGNSPFYEQYF. The DNA of the CDR3 is TGTGCCAGCAGTGACGGACAGGGGAACTCTCCCTTCTACGAGCAGTACTTC.

The rearrangement joins TRBV12-3 or TRBV12-4 to TRBJ1-3; maybe TRBD1 (5 bases). V shed 3 bases and J shed 4 bases, with 16 bases lying between them. The CDR3 totals 16 residues. The CDR3 nucleotides read TGTGCCAGCAGTTTTCGGTCCAGGGCTAGGGGAAACACCATATATTTT. It is translated as CASSFRSRARGNTIYF.

This clonotype appeared a few times. This chain links TRBV7-2 with TRBJ1-1; D perhaps matches TRBD1 (5 bases). With 4 bases removed from V and 8 bases from J, the gap between germline ends came to 14 bases. CDR3 length equals 13 residues. CDR1 and CDR2 (germline): SGHTA, FQGNSA. As DNA, the CDR3 is TGTGCCAGCAGCTCTCGGGACGGTCGAGAAGCTTTCTTT. Residues: CASSSRDGREAFF.

This clonotype turned up a few times. The chain combines TRBV12-3 or TRBV12-4 with TRBJ2-7, with 7 bases identical to TRBD2. The CDR3 sequence is 17 residues long. Losses at the gene ends were 5 bases for V and 0 bases for J; bases not matched to a gene: 13. Here the CDR3 DNA reads TGTGCCAGCAGTCCCTTGGGGCGGGAGCGAGGCTCCTACGAGCAGTACTTC. Translating gives CASSPLGRERGSYEQYF.

This clonotype came up many times. One end of the junction is discordant with germline, which a read error may explain. The V call is TRBV4-3, the J call TRBJ1-5; D possibly corresponds to TRBD1 (5 bases). The germline gives CDR1 LGHNA, CDR2 YSLEER. This CDR3 has 8 residues. CDR3: CASSQGRF. CDR3 bases: TGCGCCAGCAGCCAGGGACGTTTT.

Notes on this clonotype: At one end, the junction sequence differs from germline, possibly due to a read error. The V gene is TRBV10-3, the J gene TRBJ1-1; D gene ambiguous. Per the germline V gene, CDR1 is ENHRY and CDR2 is SYGVKD. This CDR3 is 15 amino acids long. CDR3 in amino acids: CAVSESTAAYTEAFF. Written as DNA, the CDR3 is TGTGCCGTCAGTGAGTCGACGGCAGCTTACACTGAAGCTTTCTTT.

In this sample, this clonotype turned up many times. J is TRBJ2-6 and V is TRBV9, with D uncertain. V lost 4 bases, J lost 0 bases, and 8 bases lay in between. CDR3 size: 15 residues. The germline V gene has CDR1 SGDLS and CDR2 YYNGEE. CDR3 loop: CASSPGDSGANVLTF. DNA for the CDR3: TGTGCCAGCAGCCCCGGAGACTCTGGGGCCAACGTCCTGACTTTC. Variable domain in full (rest from reference TRBV9 and TRBJ2-6): DSGVTQTPKHLITATGQRVTLRCSPRSGDLSVYWYQQSLDQGLQFLIQYYNGEERAKGNILERFSAQQFPDLHSELNLSSLELGDSALYFCASSPGDSGANVLTFGAGSRLTVL.

This clonotype was counted at least ten times. V is TRBV29-1 and J is TRBJ1-4, with D possibly being TRBD1 (5 bases). The CDR3 spans 14 residues. Germline V CDR1 and CDR2: SQVTM, ANQGSEA. V dropped 4 bases and J dropped 8 bases, with 17 bases sitting between them. The CDR3 sequence: CSVAQGEGGEKLFF. CDR3 DNA sequence: TGCAGCGTTGCCCAAGGGGAAGGTGGGGAAAAACTGTTTTTT.

This clonotype showed up many times. The chain has TRBV7-9 and TRBJ2-5; a possible D gene is TRBD2 (6 bases). Trimming pared 3 bases from V and 4 bases from J, leaving 15 bases between. The germline gives CDR1 SEHNR, CDR2 FQNEAQ (reference sequence). The CDR3 consists of 15 residues. Here the CDR3 DNA reads TGTGCCAGCAGCTTGCGTTCTAGCGTAGCAGAGACCCAGTACTTC. Residues: CASSLRSSVAETQYF.

This clonotype appeared a few times. This chain uses TRBV3-1 with TRBJ1-5; D unresolved. Germline loops: CDR1 LGHDT, CDR2 YNNKEL (reference sequence). The CDR3 is made up of 13 amino acids. V was trimmed by 4 bases and J by 4 bases, leaving 8 bases between them. The CDR3 DNA follows: TGTGCCAGCAGCCCGGATCAAAATCAGCCCCAGCATTTT. As protein: CASSPDQNQPQHF.

This clonotype was counted at least ten times. The chain carries TRBV19 and TRBJ1-6, with 8 bases matching TRBD1. Germline loops: CDR1 LNHDA, CDR2 SQIVND (reference sequence). The CDR3 runs 15 residues. Unmatched junction bases numbered 4, after V lost 5 bases and J lost 4 bases. This chain's CDR3 is CASSSDRVYNSPLHF. The CDR3 DNA is TGTGCCAGTAGTTCGGACAGGGTTTATAATTCACCCCTCCACTTT. Looking up the rest from reference TRBV19 and TRBJ1-6 gives the full variable domain: DGGITQSPKYLFRKEGQNVTLSCEQNLNHDAMYWYRQDPGQGLRLIYYSQIVNDFQKGDIAEGYSVSREKKESFPLTVTSAQKNPTAFYLCASSSDRVYNSPLHFGNGTRLTVT.

This clonotype was counted only a few times. The CDR3 is CASSGNLAGLAYEQYF. DNA of the CDR3: TGTGCCAGCAGCGGAAACCTAGCGGGTTTAGCCTACGAGCAGTACTTC. V gene TRBV7-9 combines with J gene TRBJ2-7, with TRBD2 identical over 8 bases. V was clipped by 5 bases and J by 2 bases; unmatched bases: 11. The CDR3 extends over 16 amino acids. CDR1 is SEHNR, CDR2 FQNEAQ, per germline (reference sequence).

This clonotype has at least ten counts. This chain connects TRBV20-1 to TRBJ2-2, with D possibly called TRBD1 or TRBD2 (6 bases each). Trimming cost V 2 bases and J 4 bases, with 11 bases left between them. The CDR3 consists of 14 residues. Per germline, CDR1 DFQATT and CDR2 SNEGSKA (reference sequence). The CDR3 nucleotides read TGCAGTGCTAGACGAGGGGGGAGCACCGGGGAGCTGTTTTTT. It codes for CSARRGGSTGELFF.